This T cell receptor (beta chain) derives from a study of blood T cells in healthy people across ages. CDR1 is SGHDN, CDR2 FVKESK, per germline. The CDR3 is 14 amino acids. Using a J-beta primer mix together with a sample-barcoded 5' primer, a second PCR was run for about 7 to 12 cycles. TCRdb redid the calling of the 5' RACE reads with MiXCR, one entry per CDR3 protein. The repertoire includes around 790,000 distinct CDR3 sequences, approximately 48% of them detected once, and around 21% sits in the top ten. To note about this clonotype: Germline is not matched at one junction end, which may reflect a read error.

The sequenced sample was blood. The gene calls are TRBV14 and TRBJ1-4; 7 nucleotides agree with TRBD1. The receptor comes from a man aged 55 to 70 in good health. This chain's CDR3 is CASSLPDRDEKLFF. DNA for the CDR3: TGCGCCAGCAGCCTTCCCGACAGGGACGAAAAACTGTTTTTT.